A selection of T cell receptor beta chains follows, all from one sample in a study of beta chain features in type 1 diabetes. Profiled with immunoSEQ multiplex PCR; TCRdb holds only in-frame clones, not every one. This table holds approximately 300,000 clones, 8% to 13% found once. The sample was naive CD4+ T cells from blood. The receptors originated from a woman aged 25 to 45 in good health. The CDR3 runs from the conserved cysteine through the conserved F or W. A D gene is named only where the DNA matches it firmly. A row's size may be missing; if present it is once, few, many or a size class.

TRBJ1-1,NA,TRBV28,few,TGTGCCAGCAGTCGCAGGGGTGAAGCTTTCTTT,CASSRRGEAFF
TRBJ2-7,TRBD1,TRBV9,few,TGTGCCAGCAGCAGGACAGGGAATTCCTACGAGCAGTACTTC,CASSRTGNSYEQYF
TRBJ2-2,TRBD1,TRBV7-8,few,TGTGCCAGCAGCCCCGGACAGGGCTACACCGGGGAGCTGTTTTTT,CASSPGQGYTGELFF
TRBJ2-1,NA,TRBV7-9,NA,TGTGCCAGCAGCTTAGACACTAGGGTCCATGAGCAGTTCTTC,CASSLDTRVHEQFF
TRBJ2-3,TRBD2,TRBV5-4,few,TGTGCCAGCAGCTACGGGACTAGCGGGAGGGCCAAAGCAGATACGCAGTATTTT,CASSYGTSGRAKADTQYF
TRBJ2-2,TRBD2,TRBV10-3,few,TGTGCCATCAGTGAGTCGACTAGCGGGAACACCGGGGAGCTGTTTTTT,CAISESTSGNTGELFF
TRBJ2-1,NA,TRBV15,few,TGTGCCACCAGCACGGGAGAGGTCACTAACAATGAGCAGTTCTTC,CATSTGEVTNNEQFF
TRBJ1-1,NA,TRBV6-5,NA,TGTGCCAGCAGTTCGCAGACAACGAACACTGAAGCTTTCTTT,CASSSQTTNTEAFF
TRBJ1-2,NA,TRBV4-2,few,TGTGCCAGCAGCCAAAGGTTAGGGGTTAACTATGGCTACACCTTC,CASSQRLGVNYGYTF
TRBJ2-1,TRBD1,TRBV7-3,few,TGTGCCAGCAGCCGAGGACAGGACGACAATGAGCAGTTCTTC,CASSRGQDDNEQFF
TRBJ2-5,TRBD2,TRBV6-5,NA,TGTGCCAGCAGTCGGACCGGGACTAGTGAAGAGACCCAGTACTTC,CASSRTGTSEETQYF
TRBJ2-3,TRBD2,TRBV9,NA,TGTGCCAGCAGCCCAGGACTAGCGACCAACACAGATACGCAGTATTTT,CASSPGLATNTDTQYF
TRBJ1-2,NA,TRBV25-1,few,TGTGCCAGCAGTGAATATTCAGACAGGACCATTAACTATGGCTACACCTTC,CASSEYSDRTINYGYTF
TRBJ2-3,TRBD2,TRBV7-3,few,TGTGCCAGCAGCTTAAATGCGGGAGGGATGACAGATACGCAGTATTTT,CASSLNAGGMTDTQYF
TRBJ2-6,TRBD1,TRBV6-5,NA,TGTGCCAGCAGTCCCGACAGGGCTGGGGCCAACGTCCTGACTTTC,CASSPDRAGANVLTF
TRBJ2-3,NA,TRBV19,NA,TGTGCCACCCGCTCGGCGGGACCCACAGATACGCAGTATTTT,CATRSAGPTDTQYF
TRBJ1-4,NA,TRBV2,few,TGTGCCAGCAGTGTTCTACAGTCTAATGAAAAACTGTTTTTT,CASSVLQSNEKLFF
TRBJ1-5,TRBD1,TRBV7-2,few,TGTGCCAGCACGAAGGACAGGGGACTTAATCAGCCCCAGCATTTT,CASTKDRGLNQPQHF
TRBJ2-7,NA,TRBV25-1,NA,TGTGCCGCCGGACAGTATTACGAGCAGTACTTC,CAAGQYYEQYF
TRBJ1-2,TRBD1,TRBV27,few,TGTGCCAGCAGTTTGGGACAGGGAGTAGCCGGCTACACCTTC,CASSLGQGVAGYTF
TRBJ2-7,TRBD2,TRBV5-6,NA,TGTGCCAGCAGCCTCCGACTAGCGGGAAGACACGAGCAGTACTTC,CASSLRLAGRHEQYF
TRBJ2-1,TRBD2,TRBV10-3,few,TGTGCCACCTCAGAGGGGACTAGCGGTAAGAGCTCCTACAATGAGCAGTTCTTC,CATSEGTSGKSSYNEQFF
TRBJ1-5,TRBD1,TRBV20-1,NA,TGCAGTGCTAGGGGGACAGCCAAGCATTTT,CSARGTAKHF
TRBJ1-1,NA,TRBV5-4,few,TGTGCCAGCAGCCCGGGACAGAACACTGAAGCTTTCTTT,CASSPGQNTEAFF
TRBJ2-2,TRBD1,TRBV19,NA,TGTGCCAGTGTTCACAGGGGCGAATCCGGGGAGCTGTTTTTT,CASVHRGESGELFF
TRBJ2-7,TRBD2,TRBV6-1,NA,TGTGCCAGCAGTCAAGAACCCGTAGCGGGAGTACGGTACGAGCAGTACTTC,CASSQEPVAGVRYEQYF
TRBJ2-7,NA,TRBV27,few,TGTGCCAGCAGGTCTGGGGGGTCCAGCTCCTACGAGCAGTACTTC,CASRSGGSSSYEQYF
TRBJ1-1,NA,TRBV30,few,TGTGCCTGGAAGCTCGGGGGGAGTCAGAAGAACACTGAAGCTTTCTTT,CAWKLGGSQKNTEAFF
TRBJ1-2,NA,TRBV29-1,NA,TGCAGCGTTGCGGGGAGAGCCTCCGGACCCCTAGGCTACACCTTC,CSVAGRASGPLGYTF
TRBJ1-1,TRBD1,TRBV30,NA,TGTGCCTGGAGTGTCCAGGGGGACGAAGCTTTCTTT,CAWSVQGDEAFF
TRBJ2-3,NA,TRBV6-5,NA,TGTGCCAGCAGTTACTCCCGAGACACAGATACGCAGTATTTT,CASSYSRDTDTQYF
TRBJ1-5,NA,TRBV10-3,NA,TGTGCCATTGGTAGAGATCAGCCCCAGCATTTT,CAIGRDQPQHF
TRBJ2-7,TRBD2,TRBV5-6,NA,TGTGCCAGCAGCGGCGGGAGGGCTGGGGAACAGTACTTC,CASSGGRAGEQYF
TRBJ2-4,TRBD1,TRBV28,few,TGTGCCAGCAGTTCGCCGACAGGGGAGATTCAGTACTTC,CASSSPTGEIQYF
TRBJ2-1,TRBD2,TRBV5-6,NA,TGTGCCAGCAGCACCGGGACTAGCGTGGACAATGAGCAGTTCTTC,CASSTGTSVDNEQFF
TRBJ1-1,NA,TRBV19,NA,TGTGCCAGTAGCACCCGGGATGGGCGGGGGAACACTGAAGCTTTCTTT,CASSTRDGRGNTEAFF
TRBJ1-1,NA,TRBV5-1,NA,TGCGCCAGCAGCTTGGTGGTCGGGATTTCTCTCCAGAACACTGAAGCTTTCTTT,CASSLVVGISLQNTEAFF
TRBJ2-7,TRBD1,TRBV18,NA,TGTGCCAGCTCACCCCAGGGACAGACCTACGAGCAGTACTTC,CASSPQGQTYEQYF
TRBJ1-5,TRBD1,TRBV18,NA,TGTGCCAGCTCACCCGGGACAGCCGGCAATCAGCCCCAGCATTTT,CASSPGTAGNQPQHF
TRBJ2-1,TRBD2,TRBV28,NA,TGTGCCAGCAGTTTAAGGGTGGGACTAGAGTTCTTC,CASSLRVGLEFF
TRBJ2-1,TRBD1,TRBV5-1,NA,TGCGCCAGCAGGTCCGGGACAGGGAACTACAATGAGCAGTTCTTC,CASRSGTGNYNEQFF
TRBJ2-1,NA,TRBV6-6,few,TGTGCCAGCAGGTCTTGGGGCGGCAATGAGCAGTTCTTC,CASRSWGGNEQFF
TRBJ2-1,NA,TRBV30,few,TGTGCCTGGAGTGACGGTGAGCAGTTCTTC,CAWSDGEQFF
TRBJ2-1,NA,TRBV18,NA,TGTGCCAGCTCACCACTACAGTTCAATGAGCAGTTCTTC,CASSPLQFNEQFF
TRBJ2-7,NA,TRBV2,few,TGTGCCAGCAGTTATTACGAGCAGTACTTC,CASSYYEQYF
TRBJ2-4,NA,TRBV6-5,NA,TGTGCCAGCAGAGGACACTCCGAAAACATTCAGTACTTC,CASRGHSENIQYF
TRBJ2-3,NA,TRBV23-1,few,TGCGCCAGCAGTCGGGCATACACGGTCCAGTATTTT,CASSRAYTVQYF
TRBJ2-1,NA,TRBV10-3,NA,TGTGCCATCATGCGGAGTAATGAGCAGTTCTTC,CAIMRSNEQFF
TRBJ2-1,TRBD2,TRBV7-9,many,TGTGCCAGCAGCCAAGGACTAGCGGGAGCCAATGAGCAGTTCTTC,CASSQGLAGANEQFF
TRBJ2-5,TRBD2,TRBV28,NA,TGTGCCAGCAGTTCCAGGACTAGCGGGAGGGCCTGGGAGACCCAGTACTTC,CASSSRTSGRAWETQYF
TRBJ2-5,NA,TRBV6-1,few,TGTGCCAGCAGTGATATCGGGGGAGCTAAAGAGACCCAGTACTTC,CASSDIGGAKETQYF
TRBJ2-7,TRBD2,TRBV6-1,few,TGTGCCAGCATCGTAGCGGGAAGCTCCTACGAGCAGTACTTC,CASIVAGSSYEQYF
TRBJ2-2,TRBD1,TRBV5-1,few,TGCGCCAGCAGCTACAGGACAGGGAACACCGGGGAGCTGTTTTTT,CASSYRTGNTGELFF
TRBJ1-4,NA,TRBV5-4,NA,TGTGCCAGCAGCTTGGATCAGGGGAGTGAAAAACTGTTTTTT,CASSLDQGSEKLFF
TRBJ2-7,NA,TRBV7-9,NA,TGTGCCAGCAGCTTATCCGGGGACTCCTACGAGCAGTACTTC,CASSLSGDSYEQYF
TRBJ1-5,TRBD1,TRBV11-2,NA,TGTGCCAGCAGCTTACAGACAGGGTCTGATCAGCCCCAGCATTTT,CASSLQTGSDQPQHF
TRBJ2-7,TRBD2,TRBV18,few,TGTGCCAGCTCACCACTCCGGACTAGCGGGACCGGTACCGAGCAGTACTTC,CASSPLRTSGTGTEQYF
TRBJ2-1,NA,TRBV9,NA,TGTGCCAGCAGCGTAGTCTCCTCCGGGAATGAGCAGTTCTTC,CASSVVSSGNEQFF
TRBJ1-1,NA,TRBV30,NA,TGTGCCTGGAGTCGAACGACAGTTTCCGAAGCTTTCTTT,CAWSRTTVSEAFF